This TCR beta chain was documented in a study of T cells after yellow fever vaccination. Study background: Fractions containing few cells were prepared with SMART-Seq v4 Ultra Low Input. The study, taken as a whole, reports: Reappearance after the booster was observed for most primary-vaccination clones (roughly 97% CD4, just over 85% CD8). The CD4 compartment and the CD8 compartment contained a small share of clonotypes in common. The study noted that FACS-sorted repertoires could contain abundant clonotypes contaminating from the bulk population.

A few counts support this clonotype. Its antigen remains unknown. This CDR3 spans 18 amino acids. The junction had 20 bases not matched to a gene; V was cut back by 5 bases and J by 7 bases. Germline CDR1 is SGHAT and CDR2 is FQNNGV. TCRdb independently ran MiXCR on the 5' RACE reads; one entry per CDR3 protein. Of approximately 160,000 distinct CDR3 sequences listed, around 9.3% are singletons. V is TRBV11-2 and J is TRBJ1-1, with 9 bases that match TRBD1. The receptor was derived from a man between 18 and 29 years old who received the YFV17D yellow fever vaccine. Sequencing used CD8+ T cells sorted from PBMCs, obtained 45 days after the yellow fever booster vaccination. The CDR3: CASSGGTGFKEREGEAFF. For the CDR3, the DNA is TGTGCCAGCAGCGGCGGGACAGGGTTTAAAGAGAGGGAGGGTGAAGCTTTCTTT.